These T cell receptor beta chains were read from a single sample in a study of shared clonotypes between healthy human individuals. TCRdb's copy holds only in-frame clones and misses some; the assay was immunoSEQ multiplex PCR. The table shows just over 2,000,000 clones, with 85% to 95% occurring only once. Source material: naive CD4+ T cells sorted from blood. The receptor source for this set is a man in his late teens or twenties in good health. CDR3s include the opening cysteine and the closing phenylalanine or tryptophan. Fields, in order: V gene, D gene, CDR3 protein. A D gene is named only where the DNA matches it firmly.

TRBV6-5 . CASRRTGEAFF
TRBV5-1 . CASSFSSGADTQYF
TRBV10-1 . CASSESLVEGLSSGNTIYF
TRBV5-1 TRBD1 CASSPGTGVDEQYF
TRBV5-1 . CASSLEGMTGELFF
TRBV5-4 TRBD2 CASSPPGLAASEQYF
TRBV7-9 . CASRKGPVYYGYTF
TRBV30 . CAWNGGLSYNEQFF
TRBV28 TRBD1 CASSPTEVKTGFGSPLHF
TRBV6-6 TRBD1 CASSWTGGGTEAFF
TRBV19 . CASSSTWQLNEKLFF
TRBV5-5 . CASSFPGTTYNEQFF
TRBV7-9 . CASSLNQGFETQYF
TRBV5-4 . CASSGGSYEQYF
TRBV10-3 . CAISEFDTEAFF
TRBV5-1 . CASSLGSLTDTQYF
TRBV11-3 TRBD1 CASSLDTGRDRRPNEQFF
TRBV30 TRBD1 CAWSVRQGTGNEQYF
TRBV7-2 . CASSLVAGQFYEQYF
TRBV5-4 . CASSFNTGNNSPLHF
TRBV30 . CAWSVPSGGSEKLFF
TRBV25-1 . CASSLGETQYF